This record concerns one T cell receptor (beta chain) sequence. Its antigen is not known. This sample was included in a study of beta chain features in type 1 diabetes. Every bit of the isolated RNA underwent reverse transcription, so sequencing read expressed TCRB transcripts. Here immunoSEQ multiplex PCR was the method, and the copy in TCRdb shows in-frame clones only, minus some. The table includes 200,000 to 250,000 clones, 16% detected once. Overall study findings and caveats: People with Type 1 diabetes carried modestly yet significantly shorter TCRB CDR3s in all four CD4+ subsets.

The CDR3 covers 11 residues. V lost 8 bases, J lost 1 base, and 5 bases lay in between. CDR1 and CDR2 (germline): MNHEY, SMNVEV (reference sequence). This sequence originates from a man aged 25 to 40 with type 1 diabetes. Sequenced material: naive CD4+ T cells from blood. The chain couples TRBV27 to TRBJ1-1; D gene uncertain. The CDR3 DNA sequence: TGTGCCAGCCAAGCGAACACTGAAGCTTTCTTT. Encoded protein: CASQANTEAFF.